The clone carrying this T cell receptor beta chain occurred a few times. Antigen specificity is unknown. Unique molecular identifiers were used in preparing the TCRbeta library. TCRdb reprocessed the PCR reads with MiXCR, giving one entry per CDR3 protein. This sample yields about 200,000 distinct CDR3 sequences, of which more than 15% are seen a single time; around 45% belongs to the top ten. The record originates from a study of T-cell reconstitution after alpha-beta-depleted transplantation in children. Findings and caveats of the study: At around two months after transplant, the alpha-beta T cells were reportedly derived from several hundred expanded clones that came from non-depleted graft cells.

Deletions cut 7 bases from V and 0 bases from J, with 8 bases between. The CDR3 runs 12 residues. Per germline, CDR1 DFQATT and CDR2 SNEGSKA (reference sequence). This sample comprised PBMCs, mostly from graft donor cells, obtained 360 days after TCRalphabeta/CD19-depleted stem cell transplant. The chain recombines TRBV20-1 with TRBJ2-3; D is undetermined. The sequence was collected from a male patient between 2 and 9 years old who had a stem cell transplant for acute lymphoblastic leukemia, so the T cells may come from the graft donor. CDR3 sequence reads: CSERHSTDTQYF. In DNA form, the CDR3 reads TGCAGTGAAAGGCATAGCACAGATACGCAGTATTTT.